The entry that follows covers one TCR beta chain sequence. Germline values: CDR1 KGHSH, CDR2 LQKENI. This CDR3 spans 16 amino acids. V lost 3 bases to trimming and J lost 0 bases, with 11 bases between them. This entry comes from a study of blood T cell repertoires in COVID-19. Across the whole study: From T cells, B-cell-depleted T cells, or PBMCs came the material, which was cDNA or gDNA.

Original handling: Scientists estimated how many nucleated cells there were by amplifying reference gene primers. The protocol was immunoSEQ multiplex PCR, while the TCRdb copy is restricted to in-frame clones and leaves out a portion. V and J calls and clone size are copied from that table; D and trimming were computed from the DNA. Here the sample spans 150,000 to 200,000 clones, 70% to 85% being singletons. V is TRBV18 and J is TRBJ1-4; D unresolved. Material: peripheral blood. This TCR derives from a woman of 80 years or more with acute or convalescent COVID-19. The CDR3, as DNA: TGTGCCAGCTCACCGGGGAGAATCACAACTAATGAAAAACTGTTTTTT. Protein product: CASSPGRITTNEKLFF.